One and the same sample provided the 12 T cell receptor beta chains below, sequenced in a study of T cells expressing NK-cell markers. TCRdb reprocessed the 5' RACE reads, with one entry per CDR3 protein and no DNA. This repertoire includes over 350,000 distinct CDR3 sequences. The sample comprised blood T cells: a sorted CD56 or NKG2C T cell subset, CD4+ or CD8+ T cells, or bulk PBMC T cells (not recorded which). Receptors originate from a woman aged 50 to 65 in good health.

This chain uses TRBV5-6 with TRBJ2-1. The CDR3 covers 12 residues. Germline assignment: CDR1 SGHDT and CDR2 YYEEEE. CDR3 protein: CASSVDRNEQFF.

The V gene is TRBV7-8, the J gene TRBJ2-7; TCRdb outputs TRBD2, but without DNA this stays unchecked. The CDR3 runs to 15 residues. Germline values: CDR1 SGHVS, CDR2 FQNEAQ. CDR3 loop: CASTRRLAGAGEQYF.

The chain combines TRBV5-1 with TRBJ2-3; TCRdb outputs TRBD2, but without DNA this stays unchecked. This CDR3 region has 15 residues. Per germline, CDR1 SGHRS and CDR2 YFSETQ. This CDR3 reads CASSSGTSGPRTQYF.

The chain recombines TRBV11-3 with TRBJ1-3. CDR3 length: 13 amino acids. Germline CDR1 and CDR2: SGHNT and YENEEA. CDR3 residues: CASSQIAGNTIYF.

The chain joins TRBV12-3 or TRBV12-4 to TRBJ2-7. CDR3 length equals 12 residues. CDR3: CASSRASYEQYF.

The rearrangement uses TRBV4-1 and TRBJ1-4; the D gene TCRdb calls, TRBD1, cannot be checked with no DNA. The length of the CDR3 is 15 residues. Germline assignment: CDR1 MGHRA and CDR2 YSYEKL. CDR3 loop: CASSLIQGSNEKLFF.

The gene calls are TRBV24-1 and TRBJ2-5; TCRdb reports TRBD1, a call that lacks DNA to check it against. There are 13 residues in the CDR3. Germline V lookup: CDR1 KGHDR, CDR2 SFDVKD. This chain's CDR3 is CATRDRVLETQYF.

The V gene is TRBV10-1, the J gene TRBJ2-1; TCRdb gives TRBD2 as the D gene, but with no DNA this cannot be confirmed. This CDR3 spans 13 amino acids. Germline CDR1 reads WNHNN; CDR2 reads SYGVQD (reference sequence). CDR3 amino acids: CASSDLAGGEQFF.

The CDR3 reads CSARHGTTPTSNQPQHF. The chain couples TRBV20-1 to TRBJ1-5; TCRdb lists TRBD1, though no DNA is available to test this call. The CDR3 loop spans 17 amino acids. Germline V CDR1 and CDR2: DFQATT, SNEGSKA (reference sequence).

The chain couples TRBV2 to TRBJ1-6; lacking DNA, the TRBD1 call made by TCRdb goes unchecked. Germline CDR1 is SNHLY and CDR2 is FYNNEI. This CDR3 spans 14 amino acids. The chain's CDR3 is CASSPDRVNSPLHF.

J is TRBJ2-2 and V is TRBV29-1; lacking DNA, the TRBD2 call made by TCRdb goes unchecked. CDR1 is SQVTM, CDR2 ANQGSEA, per germline. The CDR3 spans 13 residues. CDR3 amino acids: CSFKAGASGELFF.

The J gene is TRBJ2-3, the V gene TRBV27. The CDR3 runs to 14 residues. Germline V gives CDR1 MNHEY, CDR2 SMNVEV (reference sequence). The CDR3 region is CASSLTPTTDTQYF.